This T cell receptor (beta chain) was documented in a study of OX40 agonist ivuxolimab in advanced cancers. Study background: Aged roughly 23 to 79 with a mean of 60 years, they were almost 85% male.

Profiled with immunoSEQ multiplex PCR; TCRdb holds only in-frame clones, not every one. The table records some 75,000 clones, 88% of them present only once. Germline V lookup: CDR1 SGHRS, CDR2 YFSETQ. The CDR3 spans 13 residues. V lost 7 bases to trimming and J lost 2 bases, with 12 bases between them. The chain links TRBV5-1 to TRBJ2-5; possibly TRBD1 for D (7 bases). The clonotype originates from an adult with an advanced solid tumor such as melanoma, head and neck, liver or kidney cancer. Here the sequenced sample was CD4+ or CD8+ T cells sorted from blood, taken in a trial of the OX40 agonist ivuxolimab. In nucleotides, the CDR3 is TGCGCCAGCGCGGGACAGTATCAAGAGACCCAGTACTTC. The encoded protein is CASAGQYQETQYF.